This T cell receptor (beta chain) was captured by sequencing in a study of OX40 agonist ivuxolimab in advanced cancers. The germline V gene has CDR1 LGHNA and CDR2 YNFKEQ. This CDR3 contains 15 residues. The V end lost 0 bases, the J end lost 5 bases, and 13 bases lay between the germline ends. In its sample, this clone was seen once. Clones were read by immunoSEQ multiplex PCR, and TCRdb kept only the in-frame ones, dropping some. The profile covers approximately 70,000 clones, with about nine tenths appearing a single time and roughly 1.3% taken by the ten largest. The chain carries TRBV4-2 and TRBJ1-2; D ambiguous. The sample was CD4+ or CD8+ T cells sorted from blood, taken in a trial of the OX40 agonist ivuxolimab. This sequence originates from an adult with an advanced solid tumor such as melanoma, head and neck, liver or kidney cancer. Here the CDR3 DNA reads TGTGCCAGCAGCCAAGATCGCGGAACGGCTTATGGCTACACCTTC. As protein: CASSQDRGTAYGYTF.